The clone carrying this T cell receptor (beta chain) was picked up one time. The data are from a study of T cells in Graves' hyperthyroidism and ophthalmopathy. Authors of the study amplified TCR beta CDR3 regions from RNA transcripts. The HTBI set primed first-round TCR CDR3 RT-PCR. TCRdb itself ran the multiplex PCR reads through MiXCR, one entry per CDR3 protein. Of 400,000 to 550,000 distinct CDR3 sequences listed, around 14% were seen once; the top ten hold under 20%. CDR3 length equals 18 residues. J lost 2 bases, V lost 3 bases, and 10 bases had no gene match. Sequencing input: blood. This clonotype was obtained from a woman between 18 and 29 years old with Graves' hyperthyroidism. The gene calls are TRBV12-3 or TRBV12-4 and TRBJ2-3; TRBD2 matches at 11 bases. DNA for the CDR3: TGTGCCAGCAGTTTGGGGTCTAGCGGGGGGTTATACACAGATACGCAGTATTTT. Its protein is CASSLGSSGGLYTDTQYF.